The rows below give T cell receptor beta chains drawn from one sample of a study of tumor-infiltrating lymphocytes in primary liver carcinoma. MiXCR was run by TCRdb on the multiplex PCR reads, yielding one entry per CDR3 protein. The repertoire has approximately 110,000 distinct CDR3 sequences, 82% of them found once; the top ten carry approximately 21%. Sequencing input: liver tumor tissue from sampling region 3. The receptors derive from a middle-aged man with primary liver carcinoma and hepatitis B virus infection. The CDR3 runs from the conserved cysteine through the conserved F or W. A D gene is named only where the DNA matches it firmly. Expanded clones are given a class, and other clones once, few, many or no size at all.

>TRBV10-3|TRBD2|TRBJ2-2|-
CTISATSGPTEELFF
TGTACCATCAGCGCTACTAGCGGCCCCACCGAGGAGCTGTTTTTT
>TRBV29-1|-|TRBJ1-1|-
CSIGSGWGLNTEAVF
TGCAGCATTGGATCCGGGTGGGGTTTGAACACTGAAGCTGTCTTT
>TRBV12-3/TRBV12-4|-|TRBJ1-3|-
CASTGNSGNTIFF
TGTGCCAGCACTGGAAACTCTGGAAACACCATATTTTTT
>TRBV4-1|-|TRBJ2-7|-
CASSQAGYDQYF
TGCGCCAGCAGCCAAGCTGGTTACGACCAGTACTTC
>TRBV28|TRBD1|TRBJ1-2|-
CASGTPPGTGTYGYTF
TGTGCCAGCGGTACACCACCCGGGACAGGGACCTATGGCTACACCTTC
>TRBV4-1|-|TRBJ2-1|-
CASSHDYEKVF
TGTGCCAGCAGCCATGATTACGAAAAGGTCTTC
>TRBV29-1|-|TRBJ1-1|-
CSAFQGRETEVFF
TGCAGTGCCTTTCAGGGGAGGGAAACTGAAGTTTTCTTT
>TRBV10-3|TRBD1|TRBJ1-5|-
CAISPTGGNQPHHF
TGTGCCATCAGTCCGACAGGGGGTAATCAGCCCCATCATTTC
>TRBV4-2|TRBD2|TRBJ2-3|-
CASSPGLAGKVGTDTQYF
TGTGCCAGCAGCCCGGGATTAGCGGGAAAGGTGGGCACAGATACGCAGTATTTT
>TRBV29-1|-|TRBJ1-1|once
CSVLRGGVNTEAFF
TGCAGCGTCCTCAGAGGGGGAGTGAACACTGAAGCTTTCTTT
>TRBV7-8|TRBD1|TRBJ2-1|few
CASSLIGTGVIEQFF
TGTGCCAGCAGCCTAATCGGGACAGGGGTCATTGAGCAGTTCTTC
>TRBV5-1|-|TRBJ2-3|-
CTSSLEAGLTDTQYF
TGCACCAGTAGCTTGGAGGCGGGCCTCACAGATACGCAGTATTTT
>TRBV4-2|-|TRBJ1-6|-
CASIQEGSGGDSPFHF
TGTGCCAGCATCCAAGAGGGGTCAGGAGGAGATTCACCCTTCCACTTT
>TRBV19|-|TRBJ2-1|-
CASSISGARGEQFF
TGTGCCAGTAGTATATCGGGGGCGCGGGGTGAGCAGTTCTTC
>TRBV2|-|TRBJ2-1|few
CASSEIRTAEQFF
TGTGCCAGCAGTGAAATAAGAACAGCTGAGCAGTTCTTC
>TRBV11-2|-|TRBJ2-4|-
CDISLQAKNIQYF
TGTGACATCAGCTTACAAGCCAAAAACATTCAGTACTTC
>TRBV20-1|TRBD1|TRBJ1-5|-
CNASQNRGWQPQHF
TGCAATGCTTCCCAAAACAGGGGGTGGCAGCCCCAGCATTTT
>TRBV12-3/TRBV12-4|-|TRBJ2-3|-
CANSSRGTDMRYF
TGTGCCAACAGTTCGAGGGGCACAGATATGCGGTATTTT
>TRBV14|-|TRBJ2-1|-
CTSSAVAEWVKNEQFF
TGTACCAGCAGTGCCGTAGCGGAATGGGTAAAGAATGAGCAGTTCTTC
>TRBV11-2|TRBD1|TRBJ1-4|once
CRSSFGQGAEKLFF
TGTCGCAGCAGCTTTGGGCAGGGGGCTGAAAAACTGTTTTTT